This T cell receptor (beta chain) appears in the sequencing data of a study of blood T cell repertoires in COVID-19 (dated by TCRdb to the early 2020s). For the wider study: Samples from collaborators originated in the United States, Italy and Spain and spanned both the acute and convalescent phases of COVID-19. The material from the prospective study consisted of cDNA or gDNA derived from T cells, B-cell-depleted T cells, or PBMCs. The dataset comprised deeply sampled blood TCRbeta repertoires from subjects exposed to, actively infected with, or recovered from COVID-19. The repertoires were made available in a free public database intended to serve as a resource for research on the immune response to SARS-CoV-2. The samples were drawn from two sources: the first 160 participants of the ongoing ImmuneRACE study, and 1,254 subjects contributed by 6 global collaborators. Nearly every sample came with metadata listing a de-identified subject ID, COVID-19 status, age in years and sex. Where available, HLA class I and class II types were obtained from metadata supplied by the sample provider rather than from assay-based typing. Broad study findings and their caveats: The amount of clinical and demographic metadata varied by source and participant and was provided uncurated.

Looking up the germline V gene yields CDR1 SGHRS and CDR2 YFSETQ. V and J lose 4 bases and 3 bases, and a span of 14 bases separates them. From cysteine to phenylalanine, the CDR3 is 15 amino acids long. The DNA shown is the 45-base CDR3, in frame from base 1. Notes on this clone: No cognate antigen has been identified for it. No qualities accompany the bases; no much larger clone lies one base away.

TCRbeta CDR3 regions were amplified from genomic DNA using the immunoSEQ Assay, a bias-controlled multiplex PCR. Processing in the source paper ran as follows. Within the assay, amplification of reference gene primers was used to estimate how many nucleated cells each sample contained. To quantify the absolute abundance of each unique TCRbeta CDR3 rearrangement, sequence reads were collapsed and filtered. Productive Simpson clonality was computed per sample as the square root of Simpson's diversity index over productive rearrangements. TCRdb holds this immuneACCESS table with in-frame rearrangements only. Some clones are missing; in checked studies, unresolved V genes explain under half, and the rest has no known cause. The DNA was the basis for D and trimming; V, J and clone size are from that table. This sample is represented by approximately 350,000 clones; about four fifths of them were singletons. Jointly, the top ten make up 5% to 6% of the sample.

In the prospective study, participants were about 18 to 90 years old, resided in about two dozen geographic areas of the United States, and were enrolled through a virtual design. To assign participants to cohorts, the prospective study relied on clinical history that participants themselves reported in a screening survey and a study questionnaire. Recovered participants in ImmuneRACE Cohort 3 were defined as having two consecutive negative NP/OP PCR tests, clearance from a healthcare professional, or resolution of symptoms. Mobile phlebotomists in the prospective study collected whole blood, serum and a nasopharyngeal or oropharyngeal swab from every participant. Participants in the prospective study had the option to provide additional blood draws and questionnaires over a 2-month period. Before DNA extraction, blood samples from the prospective study were shipped at room temperature or frozen.

The TCR was taken from a woman in her 50s who had recovered from COVID-19. This sequence uses TRBV5-1 and TRBJ1-3; the D gene is possibly TRBD1, with 5 bases matching. Sequencing input: PBMCs or T cells enriched from blood (not recorded which). The sequenced DNA: TGCGCCAGCAGCCAAGACGGGACTCTTGGAAACACCATATATTTT. This sequence encodes CASSQDGTLGNTIYF.